Shown below are 30 T cell receptor beta chains from a single sample sequenced in a study of T cells after yellow fever vaccination. TCRdb called the 5' RACE reads again in MiXCR, with one record for every CDR3 protein. The table records hundreds of thousands of distinct CDR3 sequences, under 7.5% of them present only once. The sample consisted of PBMCs, taken 5 days after the yellow fever booster vaccination. Source of these receptors: a man aged 25-45 years who received the YFV17D yellow fever vaccine.

This chain uses TRBV5-1 with TRBJ2-1; TRBD2 agrees at 16 bases. Germline CDR1 SGHRS, CDR2 YFSETQ. V trimming: 4 bases; J trimming: 16 bases; junction bases outside the gene matches: 5. The CDR3 has 13 amino acids. Here the CDR3 reads CASSVGLAGGRFF. Here the CDR3 DNA reads TGCGCCAGCAGCGTGGGACTAGCGGGAGGGCGATTCTTC.

Ten or more counts support this clonotype. V is TRBV5-1 and J is TRBJ2-7; D not resolved. CDR1 is SGHRS, CDR2 YFSETQ, per germline. V was cut by 4 bases and J by 3 bases, with 14 bases left in between. The CDR3 covers 14 residues. CDR3 nucleotides: TGCGCCAGCAGCGTCGGAACAGCTGGCTACGAGCAGTACTTC. Amino acid sequence: CASSVGTAGYEQYF. Together with reference TRBV5-1 and TRBJ2-7, the CDR3 gives the full variable domain: KAGVTQTPRYLIKTRGQQVTLSCSPISGHRSVSWYQQTPGQGLQFLFEYFSETQRNKGNFPGRFSGRQFSNSRSEMNVSTLELGDSALYLCASSVGTAGYEQYFGPGTRLTVT.

This clonotype is a singleton in its sample. This chain joins TRBV20-1 and TRBJ2-1; TRBD1 or TRBD2 may be the D gene (5 bases each). V lost 6 bases, J lost 9 bases, and 18 bases lay in between. CDR3 length: 13 amino acids. Germline assignment: CDR1 DFQATT and CDR2 SNEGSKA (reference sequence). The CDR3 is CSAGDPMGLEQFF. CDR3 DNA sequence: TGCAGTGCCGGGGACCCCATGGGGCTTGAGCAGTTCTTC.

This clonotype has a count of ten or more. The V gene is TRBV5-1, the J gene TRBJ2-2; 9 bases are a match to TRBD1. Trimming at V came to 0 bases and at J to 6 bases, leaving 3 bases not matched to a gene. Germline V gives CDR1 SGHRS, CDR2 YFSETQ. This CDR3 contains 15 residues. The CDR3 DNA is TGCGCCAGCAGCTTGGACAGGGGGCAGGCCGGGGAGCTGTTTTTT. It specifies CASSLDRGQAGELFF.

This clonotype was counted many times. The CDR3 loop is CAISPAGETQYF. In nucleotides, the CDR3 is TGTGCCATCAGCCCCGCAGGGGAGACCCAGTACTTC. The chain joins TRBV10-3 to TRBJ2-5, with D maybe TRBD1 (5 bases). V lost 6 bases to trimming and J lost 5 bases, with 10 bases between them. Germline V CDR1 and CDR2: ENHRY, SYGVKD. The CDR3 is 12 residues long.

The genes are TRBV4-2 and TRBJ2-6; a possible D gene is TRBD1 (5 bases). V was trimmed by 0 bases and J by 1 base, leaving 10 bases between them. The CDR3 is 17 amino acids. In germline, CDR1 is LGHNA, CDR2 YNFKEQ. Here the CDR3 reads CASSQDPNRSGANVLTF. The CDR3 bases are TGTGCCAGCAGCCAAGACCCTAACAGGTCTGGGGCCAACGTCCTGACTTTC.

The chain joins TRBV19 to TRBJ2-7; 7 bases agree with TRBD1. The germline CDR1 and CDR2 sequences are LNHDA and SQIVND (reference sequence). This CDR3 is 15 amino acids long. The V and J ends lost 5 bases and 6 bases, in that order; junction bases with no gene match: 13. The CDR3 DNA reads TGTGCCAGTAGTGCTGCGAGGACAGGCCCCCGCGAGCAGTACTTC. It is translated as CASSAARTGPREQYF.

This clonotype appeared a few times. The chain couples TRBV6-1 to TRBJ1-5, with D maybe TRBD1 (6 bases). The CDR3 is made up of 16 amino acids. Deletions cut 10 bases from V and 1 base from J, with 20 bases between. Germline V gene lookup returns CDR1 MNHNS and CDR2 SASEGT. Written as DNA, the CDR3 is TGTGCCACCCACTACACAGGGTCTAGGAGCAATCAGCCCCAGCATTTT. Translated, it gives CATHYTGSRSNQPQHF.

This clonotype was detected ten times or more. The rearrangement joins TRBV20-1 to TRBJ2-6, with 12 bases lining up with TRBD2. Germline V lookup: CDR1 DFQATT, CDR2 SNEGSKA (reference sequence). The V and J ends lost 0 bases and 0 bases, in that order; junction bases with no gene match: 6. The CDR3 is 19 residues long. The DNA of the CDR3 is TGCAGTGCTAGAGAACCGGGACTAGCGGGCCTCTCTGGGGCCAACGTCCTGACTTTC. As protein: CSAREPGLAGLSGANVLTF.

In this sample, this clonotype turned up a few times. The rearrangement joins TRBV28 to TRBJ2-3, with TRBD1 matching over 8 bases. Germline lookup yields CDR1 MDHEN and CDR2 SYDVKM. The length of the CDR3 is 15 residues. The junction had 2 bases not matched to a gene; V was cut back by 3 bases and J by 0 bases. DNA for the CDR3: TGTGCCAGCAGTTTGGGGACAGGTAGCACAGATACGCAGTATTTT. It codes for CASSLGTGSTDTQYF.

This clonotype was detected ten times or more. The J gene is TRBJ2-2, the V gene TRBV5-1; the D is unclear. This CDR3 is 15 amino acids long. Per germline, CDR1 SGHRS and CDR2 YFSETQ. V was trimmed by 4 bases and J by 2 bases, leaving 12 bases between them. CDR3 in DNA: TGCGCCAGCAGCCCCTTGGCCGCCAACACCGGGGAGCTGTTTTTT. Translated, it gives CASSPLAANTGELFF.

The chain has TRBV29-1 and TRBJ2-4; D perhaps matches TRBD2 (5 bases). Germline CDR1 and CDR2: SQVTM and ANQGSEA. This CDR3 has 11 amino acids. Trimming stripped 0 bases from V and 13 bases from J, with 10 bases between. The CDR3 DNA is TGCAGCGTTGAAGACCTGACGGGACAGTACTTC. Protein product: CSVEDLTGQYF.

The chain carries TRBV6-1 and TRBJ2-7, with unresolved D. V lost 6 bases, J lost 12 bases, and 24 bases lay in between. There are 14 residues in the CDR3. CDR1 MNHNS and CDR2 SASEGT come from the germline V gene. DNA of the CDR3: TGTGCCAGCAGCCACCTACCGGACGGTCTAAGTTTGTACTTC. Translated: CASSHLPDGLSLYF.

This clonotype was seen at least ten times. The chain recombines TRBV5-1 with TRBJ2-1, with D hard to call. This CDR3 spans 15 amino acids. The germline V and J ends were trimmed by 1 base and 0 bases, with 8 bases remaining between them. Germline lookup yields CDR1 SGHRS and CDR2 YFSETQ. The CDR3 here is CASSLSVSSYNEQFF. In DNA form, the CDR3 reads TGCGCCAGCAGCTTGTCAGTGAGCTCCTACAATGAGCAGTTCTTC. The whole variable domain, remainder taken from reference TRBV5-1 and TRBJ2-1, is KAGVTQTPRYLIKTRGQQVTLSCSPISGHRSVSWYQQTPGQGLQFLFEYFSETQRNKGNFPGRFSGRQFSNSRSEMNVSTLELGDSALYLCASSLSVSSYNEQFFGPGTRLTVL.

The sample holds many counts of this clonotype. The chain couples TRBV19 to TRBJ2-1, with D uncertain. V was pared by 4 bases and J by 1 base, with 14 bases between. CDR1 and CDR2 (germline): LNHDA, SQIVND (reference sequence). This CDR3 is built from 16 residues. For the CDR3, the DNA is TGTGCCAGTAGTAGGGCAGGTCTCGCTTCCTACAATGAGCAGTTCTTC. Translation gives CASSRAGLASYNEQFF. The full variable domain, completed using reference TRBV19 and TRBJ2-1, is DGGITQSPKYLFRKEGQNVTLSCEQNLNHDAMYWYRQDPGQGLRLIYYSQIVNDFQKGDIAEGYSVSREKKESFPLTVTSAQKNPTAFYLCASSRAGLASYNEQFFGPGTRLTVL.

The chain is built from TRBV28 and TRBJ2-5, with a weak D call TRBD2 (7 bases). V dropped 7 bases and J dropped 5 bases, with 17 bases sitting between them. Looked up from germline, CDR1 is MDHEN and CDR2 is SYDVKM. The CDR3 extends over 14 amino acids. The CDR3 protein is CASIGGAQGETQYF. CDR3 in DNA: TGTGCCAGCATAGGGGGGGCCCAAGGGGAGACCCAGTACTTC.

This clonotype turned up a few times. CDR3 sequence (DNA): TGCAGTGCTAGAGAAGATCGGGGGCGGTACGAGCAGTACTTC. Protein: CSAREDRGRYEQYF. This chain connects TRBV20-1 to TRBJ2-7; tentatively, D is TRBD1 or TRBD2 (6 bases each). The germline V gene has CDR1 DFQATT and CDR2 SNEGSKA (reference sequence). The CDR3 runs to 14 residues. V shed 0 bases and J shed 4 bases, with 13 bases lying between them.

This clonotype has more than one count but fewer than ten. The V call is TRBV20-1, the J call TRBJ2-5; 9 bases are a match to TRBD1. This CDR3 contains 12 residues. V gave up 5 bases and J gave up 5 bases; unmatched junction bases: 3. Germline CDR1 and CDR2: DFQATT and SNEGSKA (reference sequence). CDR3 protein: CSAGTGRETQYF. CDR3 DNA sequence: TGCAGTGCTGGGACAGGGCGGGAGACCCAGTACTTC.

J is TRBJ2-7 and V is TRBV29-1, with D tentatively TRBD2 (7 bases). The V gene's germline CDR1 is SQVTM and CDR2 ANQGSEA. The ends were cut back, 4 bases at V and 5 bases at J, with 12 bases in the middle. The CDR3 is made up of 12 amino acids. In DNA, the CDR3 is TGCAGCGTTGCCCAGGGGAGGGACGAGCAGTACTTC. This translates into CSVAQGRDEQYF.

The chain employs TRBV12-3 or TRBV12-4 and TRBJ1-1; TRBD1 is a possible D gene (6 bases). CDR3 length: 13 residues. The V end lost 6 bases, the J end lost 4 bases, and 12 bases lay between the germline ends. The CDR3 nucleotides are TGTGCCAGCAGCCAGGGGTGGGGCACTGAAGCTTTCTTT. Encoded protein: CASSQGWGTEAFF.

Ten or more counts support this clonotype. This rearrangement joins TRBV29-1 to TRBJ1-2, with TRBD1 matching over 7 bases. The CDR3 is 13 amino acids. Germline V lookup: CDR1 SQVTM, CDR2 ANQGSEA. Losses at the gene ends were 7 bases for V and 4 bases for J; bases not matched to a gene: 9. CDR3 in DNA: TGCAGCGCCCTGAGGCAGGGGGGCTATGGCTACACCTTC. As protein: CSALRQGGYGYTF. Full variable domain (remainder filled in from reference TRBV29-1 and TRBJ1-2): SAVISQKPSRDICQRGTSLTIQCQVDSQVTMMFWYRQQPGQSLTLIATANQGSEATYESGFVIDKFPISRPNLTFSTLTVSNMSPEDSSIYLCSALRQGGYGYTFGSGTRLTVV.

In its sample, this clonotype was seen many times. This chain links TRBV30 with TRBJ2-7; D possibly corresponds to TRBD2 (7 bases). CDR3 length: 14 residues. Germline V gene data show CDR1 as GTSNPN and CDR2 as SVGIG (reference sequence). V was shortened by 5 bases and J by 3 bases, with 17 bases between the two germline ends. In nucleotides, the CDR3 is TGTGCCTGGTGCCCGGGGGGACATATCTACGAGCAGTACTTC. This sequence encodes CAWCPGGHIYEQYF.

The genes are TRBV2 and TRBJ2-1; 9 bases map to TRBD2. Germline CDR1 is SNHLY and CDR2 is FYNNEI. V trimming: 3 bases; J trimming: 6 bases; junction bases outside the gene matches: 6. The CDR3 is made up of 15 amino acids. Here the CDR3 reads CASSEMVAGANEQFF. The CDR3 DNA follows: TGTGCCAGCAGTGAGATGGTAGCGGGAGCCAATGAGCAGTTCTTC.

This clonotype was seen a few times. V is TRBV19 and J is TRBJ2-7, with D unresolved. CDR1 and CDR2 from the germline V gene are LNHDA and SQIVND (reference sequence). This CDR3 region has 13 residues. CDR3 loop: CASSQRSFYEQYF. CDR3 bases: TGTGCATCAAGTCAGAGATCGTTTTACGAGCAGTACTTC.

The rearrangement links TRBV12-3 or TRBV12-4 to TRBJ2-6; D call uncertain. The CDR3 has 18 residues. Trimming pared 4 bases from V and 0 bases from J, leaving 16 bases between. CDR3 nucleotides: TGTGCCAGCAGTTCCTTGCCGGGCCGCGGCTCTGGGGCCAACGTCCTGACTTTC. Its translation is CASSSLPGRGSGANVLTF.

A few counts support this clonotype. The chain links TRBV20-1 to TRBJ2-3; D unclear. The CDR3 spans 13 residues. Looked up from germline, CDR1 is DFQATT and CDR2 is SNEGSKA (reference sequence). With 5 bases removed from V and 0 bases from J, the gap between germline ends came to 9 bases. The CDR3 reads CSAPESSTDTQYF. CDR3 nucleotides: TGCAGTGCTCCTGAGAGTAGCACAGATACGCAGTATTTT.

This clonotype has a handful of counts. The chain is built from TRBV20-1 and TRBJ2-2; D could derive from TRBD1 or TRBD2 (5 bases each). Trimming removed 0 bases from V and 5 bases from J, with 10 bases in between. From germline, CDR1 is DFQATT and CDR2 SNEGSKA (reference sequence). CDR3 length equals 14 residues. The CDR3 reads CSARELGGTGELFF. The CDR3, as DNA: TGCAGTGCTAGAGAGCTTGGGGGTACCGGGGAGCTGTTTTTT.

This clonotype was seen more than once but under ten times. V gene TRBV5-1 combines with J gene TRBJ2-1; 10 nucleotides align to TRBD2. CDR3 size: 17 residues. Germline CDR1 reads SGHRS; CDR2 reads YFSETQ. V was pared by 7 bases and J by 4 bases, with 14 bases of the junction left unmatched. The CDR3 region has the DNA TGCGCCAGCTCTCTAACCCTCGCTAGCGGGGGTTACAATGAGCAGTTCTTC. It encodes CASSLTLASGGYNEQFF.

This clonotype was recorded a few times. The rearrangement links TRBV10-3 to TRBJ2-5; either TRBD1 or TRBD2 may supply D (7 bases each). CDR1 is ENHRY and CDR2 is SYGVKD in the germline V gene. CDR3 length: 11 amino acids. V lost 10 bases, J lost 5 bases, and 11 bases lay in between. CDR3 DNA: TGTGCCACAGGGGGGGGGGAGACCCAGTACTTC. Its protein is CATGGGETQYF.

In its sample, this clonotype was seen many times. V gene TRBV27 combines with J gene TRBJ2-5, with D perhaps matching TRBD2 (5 bases). Germline assignment: CDR1 MNHEY and CDR2 SMNVEV (reference sequence). The CDR3 loop spans 13 amino acids. V gave up 2 bases and J gave up 2 bases, with 6 bases separating them. The CDR3 loop reads CASSLRRQETQYF. In DNA form, the CDR3 reads TGTGCCAGCAGTTTAAGGAGGCAAGAGACCCAGTACTTC.